This entry concerns a single T cell receptor (beta chain). The antigen is undetermined. TCRdb keeps only in-frame clones here, not all; method: immunoSEQ multiplex PCR. This sample yields about 21,000 clones, of which about 86% are seen a single time; around 4.9% belongs to the top ten. The data belong to a study of chemoradiotherapy in HPV16-positive cancers. About the research overall: A couple of HPV16-positive patients' cells yielded candidate HPV-specific clones and common motifs. Study outcomes and limitations: Non-HPV-specific T cells did not expand in tumors during treatment, whereas candidate HPV-specific clones and E7-related motifs did. Better recurrence-free survival went with HPV-responsive T-cell expansion in HPV16-positive patients.

Trimming at V came to 4 bases and at J to 1 base, leaving 3 bases not matched to a gene. This CDR3 is 15 amino acids long. Germline-derived CDR1 and CDR2 are SNHLY and FYNNEI. Repeated repertoire sampling spanned the course of chemoradiotherapy. The sequence was obtained from a human donor with HPV-associated anogenital cancer. The J gene is TRBJ2-2, the V gene TRBV2, with 7 bases aligning to TRBD2. The sample was blood, taken from a patient who underwent chemoradiotherapy. The CDR3 nucleotides are TGTGCCAGCAGTGGGGCTAGCGGGAACACCGGGGAGCTGTTTTTT. Amino acid sequence: CASSGASGNTGELFF. Based on the CDR3 plus reference TRBV2 and TRBJ2-2, the full variable domain is EPEVTQTPSHQVTQMGQEVILRCVPISNHLYFYWYRQILGQKVEFLVSFYNNEISEKSEIFDDQFSVERPDGSNFTLKIRSTKLEDSAMYFCASSGASGNTGELFFGEGSRLTVL.